Presented here are 23 T cell receptor beta chains from one specimen sequenced in a study of OX40 agonist ivuxolimab in advanced cancers. Sequencing was performed with immunoSEQ multiplex PCR; in TCRdb, only in-frame clones are kept and a portion is missing. The data show tens of thousands of clones, about 86% seen once. Specimen: CD4+ or CD8+ T cells sorted from blood, collected in a trial of the OX40 agonist ivuxolimab. The receptors shown here come from an adult with an advanced solid tumor such as melanoma, head and neck, liver or kidney cancer.

V gene TRBV30 combines with J gene TRBJ1-2; perhaps TRBD1 as D (5 bases). In germline, CDR1 is GTSNPN, CDR2 SVGIG (reference sequence). This CDR3 is 14 amino acids long. Trimming removed 1 base at V and 2 bases at J, with 11 bases between. This chain's CDR3 is CAWSAYGTNYGYTF. DNA of the CDR3: TGTGCCTGGAGTGCTTACGGGACGAACTATGGCTACACCTTC.

V usage is TRBV19 and J usage is TRBJ1-2; perhaps TRBD1 as D (6 bases). The germline V and J ends were trimmed by 1 base and 2 bases, with 11 bases remaining between them. The germline gives CDR1 LNHDA, CDR2 SQIVND (reference sequence). The CDR3 is 15 amino acids. This CDR3 is CASSIVGQLNYGYTF. In nucleotides, the CDR3 is TGTGCCAGTAGTATAGTAGGACAGCTGAACTATGGCTACACCTTC.

This chain joins TRBV28 and TRBJ2-5; 10 bases match TRBD2. Germline assignment: CDR1 MDHEN and CDR2 SYDVKM. The length of the CDR3 is 18 residues. After removal of 6 bases from V and 2 bases from J, the junction contained 15 bases not matched to a gene. The CDR3 sequence: CASSRRASGRLRQETQYF. CDR3 nucleotide sequence: TGTGCCAGCAGCAGACGGGCTAGCGGGAGACTTCGGCAAGAGACCCAGTACTTC.

The chain joins TRBV10-1 to TRBJ1-5, with a tentative D call TRBD1 (5 bases). CDR1 and CDR2 (germline): WNHNN, SYGVQD (reference sequence). V was trimmed by 11 bases and J by 0 bases, leaving 23 bases between them. The CDR3 length is 17 residues. The CDR3: CAGCLGAFAYSNQPQHF. The CDR3 DNA reads as TGCGCCGGGTGTCTAGGGGCCTTCGCCTATAGCAATCAGCCCCAGCATTTT.

This chain joins TRBV4-1 and TRBJ1-2; D uncertain. This CDR3 is 15 amino acids long. Deletions cut 0 bases from V and 0 bases from J, with 8 bases between. Germline assignment: CDR1 MGHRA and CDR2 YSYEKL. The CDR3 DNA sequence: TGCGCCAGCAGCCAAGATCGTTCAGCTAACTATGGCTACACCTTC. It encodes CASSQDRSANYGYTF.

The V and J genes are TRBV5-1 and TRBJ1-3; D perhaps matches TRBD1 (6 bases). Per the germline V gene, CDR1 is SGHRS and CDR2 is YFSETQ. The CDR3 is made up of 17 amino acids. Trimming took 1 base from V and 0 from J, leaving 14 bases between them. This CDR3 is CASSLTGTPSSGNTIYF. The CDR3 DNA reads as TGCGCCAGCAGCTTGACCGGGACACCGAGCTCTGGAAACACCATATATTTT.

The chain combines TRBV30 with TRBJ1-2; tentative D call: TRBD1 (6 bases). Trimming took 3 bases from V and 8 from J, leaving 16 bases between them. Germline loops: CDR1 GTSNPN, CDR2 SVGIG (reference sequence). The CDR3 is made up of 13 amino acids. Here the CDR3 reads CAWRQQGLGGYTF. CDR3 DNA sequence: TGTGCCTGGAGGCAACAGGGTTTGGGCGGCTACACCTTC.

The chain employs TRBV6-5 and TRBJ1-3, with 7 nucleotides matching TRBD1. The CDR3 sequence is 13 residues long. V was clipped by 5 bases and J by 10 bases; unmatched bases: 8. In germline, CDR1 is MNHEY, CDR2 SVGAGI. The DNA of the CDR3 is TGTGCCAGCAGTCCCACTCGCAGGGGGACCATATATTTT. Translating gives CASSPTRRGTIYF.

This rearrangement joins TRBV4-1 to TRBJ2-1; a weak D match, TRBD1 (5 bases). V lost 0 bases and J lost 9, with 15 bases in between. Germline values: CDR1 MGHRA, CDR2 YSYEKL. This CDR3 contains 15 residues. CDR3 loop: CASSQESRGKGEQFF. In DNA, the CDR3 is TGCGCCAGCAGCCAAGAAAGTAGGGGAAAAGGTGAGCAGTTCTTC.

This clone was detected only a few times. This chain uses TRBV7-3 with TRBJ2-2; 9 bases are shared with TRBD1. Germline CDR1 reads SGHTA; CDR2 reads FQGTGA. The CDR3 covers 14 residues. J gave up 7 bases and V 4 bases, and 4 bases lay outside the gene matches. CDR3 coding DNA: TGTGCCAGCAGCTCCGGACAGGGGCACGGGGAGCTGTTTTTT. Translation gives CASSSGQGHGELFF.

This chain uses TRBV9 with TRBJ2-7, with 10 bases matching TRBD2. Losses at the gene ends were 4 bases for V and 3 bases for J; bases not matched to a gene: 7. The CDR3 length is 15 residues. Germline CDR1 reads SGDLS; CDR2 reads YYNGEE. DNA for the CDR3: TGTGCCAGCAGCCCTAGCGGGGGTTCGCTCTACGAGCAGTACTTC. It is translated as CASSPSGGSLYEQYF.

A word on this clone: One end of the junction is discordant with germline, which a read error may explain. J is TRBJ2-6 and V is TRBV29-1; D not certain. The CDR3 extends over 14 amino acids. Per germline, CDR1 SQVTM and CDR2 ANQGSEA. The CDR3 nucleotides are TGCAGCGTTGATGGTCCCTCTGGGGTCAACGTCCTGACTTTC. Translation: CSVDGPSGVNVLTF.

This chain uses TRBV11-2 with TRBJ1-4; unclear D gene. The CDR3 is 13 amino acids. V was cut by 0 bases and J by 8 bases, with 7 bases left in between. The germline CDR1 and CDR2 sequences are SGHAT and FQNNGV. The CDR3 sequence: CASSLDQWEKLFF. The DNA for the CDR3 is TGTGCCAGCAGCTTAGATCAGTGGGAAAAACTGTTTTTT. Looking up the rest from reference TRBV11-2 and TRBJ1-4 gives the full variable domain: EAGVAQSPRYKIIEKRQSVAFWCNPISGHATLYWYQQILGQGPKLLIQFQNNGVVDDSQLPKDRFSAERLKGVDSTLKIQPAKLEDSAVYLCASSLDQWEKLFFGSGTQLSVL.

The rearrangement uses TRBV5-1 and TRBJ1-1; 7 bases are shared with TRBD1. Germline V gene sequence: CDR1 SGHRS, CDR2 YFSETQ. The CDR3 is 15 amino acids. J was trimmed by 2 bases and V by 4 bases; bases with no gene match: 8. The CDR3 here is CASSLLTGVNTEAFF. The CDR3 DNA reads TGCGCCAGCAGCCTCCTAACAGGGGTAAACACTGAAGCTTTCTTT.

The chain carries TRBV11-3 and TRBJ2-5; 11 nucleotides match TRBD2. The CDR3 sequence is 16 residues long. Per the germline V gene, CDR1 is SGHNT and CDR2 is YENEEA. Losses at the gene ends were 1 base for V and 4 bases for J; bases not matched to a gene: 5. Written as DNA, the CDR3 is TGTGCCAGCAGCTTAGGTCCCCTAGCGGGAGGAGAGACCCAGTACTTC. The encoded protein is CASSLGPLAGGETQYF.

V and J are TRBV27 and TRBJ1-2; D is undetermined. The CDR3 sequence is 14 residues long. The V end was cut by 3 bases, the J end by 4 bases, with 12 bases between. Germline CDR1 MNHEY, CDR2 SMNVEV (reference sequence). In DNA, the CDR3 is TGTGCCAGCAGTTTTAACGATCCCTCCTATGGCTACACCTTC. Amino acid sequence: CASSFNDPSYGYTF.

The chain uses TRBV29-1 and TRBJ1-2, with D possibly TRBD1 on 6 matching bases. Germline CDR1 is SQVTM and CDR2 is ANQGSEA. The CDR3 runs 13 residues. V shed 5 bases and J shed 8 bases, with 18 bases lying between them. CDR3 sequence (DNA): TGCAGCGTTTGGATGACAGGACATCACGGCTACACCTTC. Protein product: CSVWMTGHHGYTF.

The rearrangement links TRBV6-5 to TRBJ2-7, with no clear D. The CDR3 consists of 14 residues. V dropped 2 bases and J dropped 5 bases, with 13 bases sitting between them. Germline V gene lookup returns CDR1 MNHEY and CDR2 SVGAGI. CDR3 loop: CASSYSGNPHEQYF. The CDR3 coding sequence is TGTGCCAGCAGTTACAGTGGGAACCCCCACGAGCAGTACTTC.

The genes are TRBV10-2 and TRBJ2-7; D might be TRBD1 (6 bases). The CDR3 spans 14 residues. Trimming pared 5 bases from V and 1 base from J, leaving 12 bases between. Germline assignment: CDR1 WSHSY and CDR2 SAAADI. For the CDR3, the DNA is TGCGCCAGCAGTCCAGTGGACAGTTCCTACGAGCAGTACTTC. Its protein product is CASSPVDSSYEQYF.

The chain carries TRBV15 and TRBJ1-5; the D is unclear. V lost 5 bases, J lost 2 bases, and 13 bases lay in between. The V gene's germline CDR1 is LNHNV and CDR2 YYDKDF (reference sequence). The CDR3 length is 15 residues. The DNA for the CDR3 is TGTGCCACCAGCGGAGGGATTGGGGGCAATCAGCCCCAGCATTTT. Its protein is CATSGGIGGNQPQHF.

In its sample, this clone was seen once. The V gene is TRBV6-1, the J gene TRBJ2-7, with D maybe TRBD1 (6 bases). Trimming cost V 4 bases and J 6 bases, with 16 bases left between them. Germline V gene data show CDR1 as MNHNS and CDR2 as SASEGT. The CDR3 consists of 14 residues. In nucleotides, the CDR3 is TGTGCCAGCAGTGTCCGGGACACACTTTTCGAGCAGTACTTC. Translated: CASSVRDTLFEQYF.

The chain couples TRBV19 to TRBJ1-2, with 7 bases that match TRBD1. The CDR3 totals 12 residues. Germline V gene sequence: CDR1 LNHDA, CDR2 SQIVND (reference sequence). With 7 bases clipped from V and 8 bases from J, the junction kept 7 bases outside the gene matches. The CDR3 bases are TGTGCCAGTACCGAAGGGGGCCGGGGCTACACCTTC. The encoded protein is CASTEGGRGYTF.

The chain uses TRBV12-5 and TRBJ1-1; perhaps TRBD1 as D (5 bases). There are 12 residues in the CDR3. In germline, CDR1 is LGHNT, CDR2 FRNRAP. V gave up 6 bases and J gave up 6 bases, with 11 bases separating them. As DNA, the CDR3 is TGTGCTAGTGGCCTGACAGTTTCTGAAGCTTTCTTT. Protein sequence: CASGLTVSEAFF.